These T cell receptor beta chains were read from a single sample in a study of blood T cell repertoires in COVID-19. Generated by immunoSEQ multiplex PCR, the TCRdb table keeps only in-frame clones and is missing some. The sample holds 210,000 or so clones, around 80% seen once. What was sequenced was PBMCs or T cells enriched from blood (not recorded which). Receptors were obtained from a woman in her 40s with acute COVID-19. Both conserved end residues are part of each CDR3. Each record gives: CDR3 DNA, CDR3 protein, clone size, D gene, V gene, J gene. A D gene is named only where the DNA matches it firmly. Rows give clone size only sometimes, using once, few, many, or a class for an expanded clone.

TGTGCCAGCAGTTCTGAGAACTGGACAGGGAACAATGAGCAGTTCTTC	CASSSENWTGNNEQFF	-	TRBD1	TRBV6-5	TRBJ2-1
TGTGCCAGCAGCACGCACCGGCAGGCTACTGAAGCTTTCTTT	CASSTHRQATEAFF	-	-	TRBV7-3	TRBJ1-1
TGCAGCGTTGAACCTAGCGGGAGCAATGAGCAGTTCTTC	CSVEPSGSNEQFF	-	TRBD2	TRBV29-1	TRBJ2-1
TGCAGTGCTAGTTATCCGGCAGGGGGTTCCTCACCCCTCCACTTT	CSASYPAGGSSPLHF	-	TRBD1	TRBV20-1	TRBJ1-6
TGTGCCAGCAGTTTAGGGACAGTCAATGAGCAGTTCTTC	CASSLGTVNEQFF	many	-	TRBV12-3/TRBV12-4	TRBJ2-1
TGTGCCAGCAGCCCAACTAGCGGGAGTCTTGAGCAGTACTTC	CASSPTSGSLEQYF	-	TRBD2	TRBV11-2	TRBJ2-7
TGTGCCCGCAGCTTGCCGGGGGGGCGGACCGGGGAGCTGTTTTTT	CARSLPGGRTGELFF	-	TRBD2	TRBV5-4	TRBJ2-2
TGTGCCAGCAGTACAGGGGTGCATGGCTACACCTTC	CASSTGVHGYTF	-	TRBD1	TRBV6-5	TRBJ1-2
TGCGCCAGCAGCTTGGCCCCAGGGACAGATGTCTCTGGGGCCAACGTCCTGACTTTC	CASSLAPGTDVSGANVLTF	-	TRBD1	TRBV5-1	TRBJ2-6
TGTGCCAGCAGCCCTTCCCCAGGGGCGGCCTATGGCTACACCTTC	CASSPSPGAAYGYTF	-	-	TRBV2	TRBJ1-2
TGTGCCAGCAGTCCCCACCGGGGTGAAGCTTTCTTT	CASSPHRGEAFF	once	-	TRBV12-3/TRBV12-4	TRBJ1-1
TGTGCCAGCAGTCCGGGACACAGCTCTGGAAACACCATATATTTT	CASSPGHSSGNTIYF	once	-	TRBV18	TRBJ1-3
TGCGCCAGCAGTGCGGCGGGCCTGAACTATGGCTACACCTTC	CASSAAGLNYGYTF	-	-	TRBV10-1	TRBJ1-2
TGTGCTAGCGGGACTAGCGGGAGCCACAATGAGCAGTTCTTC	CASGTSGSHNEQFF	-	TRBD2	TRBV12-5	TRBJ2-1
TGCGCCAGCAGCCGGGGGACGGGGGTCTTTGGTACTGAAGCTTTCTTT	CASSRGTGVFGTEAFF	-	-	TRBV5-1	TRBJ1-1
TGTGCCAGCAGAAGAATAGCGGGAGGTACCCCCGGCACCGGGGAGCTGTTTTTT	CASRRIAGGTPGTGELFF	-	TRBD2	TRBV3-1/TRBV3-2	TRBJ2-2
TGTGCCATCAGTGAGGAACAGGGGGCTTCACCCCTCCACTTT	CAISEEQGASPLHF	-	TRBD1	TRBV10-3	TRBJ1-6
TGTGCCACCAGTGATCCGGGGGGAGTAGGAGAGACCCAGTACTTC	CATSDPGGVGETQYF	few	TRBD2	TRBV24-1	TRBJ2-5
TGTGCCAGCAGCCCCGGGGGGACCTCTGGGGCCAACGTCCTGACTTTC	CASSPGGTSGANVLTF	-	TRBD2	TRBV28	TRBJ2-6
TGTGCCAGCAGCCCTGGGACTAGCGGGAGAACCCCCGGGAGCTCCTACGAGCAGTACTTC	CASSPGTSGRTPGSSYEQYF	-	TRBD2	TRBV6-2/TRBV6-3	TRBJ2-7
TGTGCCAGTAAAAGGGGTCGCGACGCCGATAACTATGGCTACACCTTC	CASKRGRDADNYGYTF	few	-	TRBV19	TRBJ1-2
TGTGCCAGCAGTGTGACAGGGGTCCCAACTAATGAAAAACTGTTTTTT	CASSVTGVPTNEKLFF	-	TRBD1	TRBV28	TRBJ1-4
TGTGCCAGCAGTCGGAGGGGCACTGAAGCTTTCTTT	CASSRRGTEAFF	-	-	TRBV2	TRBJ1-1